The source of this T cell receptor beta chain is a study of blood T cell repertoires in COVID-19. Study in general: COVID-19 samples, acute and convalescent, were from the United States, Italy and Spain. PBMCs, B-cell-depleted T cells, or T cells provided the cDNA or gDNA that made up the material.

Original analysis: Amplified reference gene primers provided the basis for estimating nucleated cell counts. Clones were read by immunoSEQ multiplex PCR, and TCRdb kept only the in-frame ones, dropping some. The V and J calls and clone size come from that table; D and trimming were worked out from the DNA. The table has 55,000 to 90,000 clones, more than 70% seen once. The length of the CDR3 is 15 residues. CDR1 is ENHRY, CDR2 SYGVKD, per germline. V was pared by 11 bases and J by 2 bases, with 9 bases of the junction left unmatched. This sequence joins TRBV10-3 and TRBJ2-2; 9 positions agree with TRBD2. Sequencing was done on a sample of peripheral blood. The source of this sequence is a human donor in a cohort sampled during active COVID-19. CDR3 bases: TGTGCCTCGTCCCCGCTAGCGGGAAACACCGGGGAGCTGTTTTTT. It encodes CASSPLAGNTGELFF.